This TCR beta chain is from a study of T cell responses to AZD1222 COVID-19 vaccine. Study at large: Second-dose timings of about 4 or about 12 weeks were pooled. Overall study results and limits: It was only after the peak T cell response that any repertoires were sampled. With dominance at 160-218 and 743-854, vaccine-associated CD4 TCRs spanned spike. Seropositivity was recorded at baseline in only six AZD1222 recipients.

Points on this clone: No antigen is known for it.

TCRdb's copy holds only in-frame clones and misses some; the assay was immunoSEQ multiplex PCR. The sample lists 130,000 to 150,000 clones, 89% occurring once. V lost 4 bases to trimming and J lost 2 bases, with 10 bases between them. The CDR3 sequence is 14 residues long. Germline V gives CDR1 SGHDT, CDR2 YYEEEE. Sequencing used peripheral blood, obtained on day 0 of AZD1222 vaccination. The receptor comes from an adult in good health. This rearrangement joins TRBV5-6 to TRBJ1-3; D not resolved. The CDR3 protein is CASSPPSPGNTIYF. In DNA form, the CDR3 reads TGTGCCAGCAGCCCTCCGAGTCCTGGAAACACCATATATTTT.